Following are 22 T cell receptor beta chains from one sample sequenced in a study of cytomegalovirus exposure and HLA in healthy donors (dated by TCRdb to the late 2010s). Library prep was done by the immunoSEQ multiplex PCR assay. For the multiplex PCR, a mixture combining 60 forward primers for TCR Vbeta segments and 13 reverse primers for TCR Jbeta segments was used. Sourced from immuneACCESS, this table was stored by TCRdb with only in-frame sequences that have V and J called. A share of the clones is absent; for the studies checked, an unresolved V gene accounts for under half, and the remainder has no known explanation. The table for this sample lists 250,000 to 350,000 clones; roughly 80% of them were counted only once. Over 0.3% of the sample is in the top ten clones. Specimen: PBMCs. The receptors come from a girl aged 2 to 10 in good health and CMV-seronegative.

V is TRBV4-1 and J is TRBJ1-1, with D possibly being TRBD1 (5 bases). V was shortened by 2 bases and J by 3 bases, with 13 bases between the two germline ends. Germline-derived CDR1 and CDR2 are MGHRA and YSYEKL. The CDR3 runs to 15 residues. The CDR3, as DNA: TGCGCCAGCAGCCAACAACCCGGGGGGGACACTGAAGCTTTCTTT. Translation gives CASSQQPGGDTEAFF.

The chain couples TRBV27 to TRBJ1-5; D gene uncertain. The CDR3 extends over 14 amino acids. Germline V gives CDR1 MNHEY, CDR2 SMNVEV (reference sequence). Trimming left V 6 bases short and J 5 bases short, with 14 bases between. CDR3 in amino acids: CASSWSAADQPQHF. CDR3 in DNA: TGTGCCAGCAGCTGGTCGGCCGCGGATCAGCCCCAGCATTTT.

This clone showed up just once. This chain's CDR3 is CASSVGRGGSKTQYF. The DNA for the CDR3 is TGTGCCAGCAGCGTAGGGCGGGGGGGATCGAAGACCCAGTACTTC. The rearrangement links TRBV9 to TRBJ2-5; TRBD2 matches at 9 bases. The V and J ends lost 0 bases and 6 bases, in that order; junction bases with no gene match: 6. There are 15 residues in the CDR3. CDR1 is SGDLS, CDR2 YYNGEE, per germline.

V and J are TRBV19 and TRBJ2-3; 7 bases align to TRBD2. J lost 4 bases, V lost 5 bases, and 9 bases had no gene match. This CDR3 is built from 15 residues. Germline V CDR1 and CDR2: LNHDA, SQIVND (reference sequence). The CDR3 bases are TGTGCCAGTAGTTATCTGGCGGGAGACGCAGATACGCAGTATTTT. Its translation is CASSYLAGDADTQYF.

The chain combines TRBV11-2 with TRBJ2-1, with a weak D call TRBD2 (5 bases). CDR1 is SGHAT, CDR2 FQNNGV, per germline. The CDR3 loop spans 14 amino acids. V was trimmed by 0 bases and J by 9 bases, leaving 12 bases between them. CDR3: CASSLDTRGSEQFF. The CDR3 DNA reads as TGTGCCAGCAGCTTAGATACCCGAGGGAGTGAGCAGTTCTTC.

This CDR3 reads CASSPLRQTEAFF. Here the CDR3 DNA reads TGTGCCAGCTCACCACTGAGGCAGACTGAAGCTTTCTTT. The chain carries TRBV18 and TRBJ1-1; D uncertain. The CDR3 has 13 amino acids. V lost 1 base, J lost 5 bases, and 8 bases lay in between. Germline assignment: CDR1 KGHSH and CDR2 LQKENI. Full variable domain (missing parts from reference TRBV18 and TRBJ1-1): NAGVMQNPRHLVRRRGQEARLRCSPMKGHSHVYWYRQLPEEGLKFMVYLQKENIIDESGMPKERFSAEFPKEGPSILRIQQVVRGDSAAYFCASSPLRQTEAFFGQGTRLTVV.

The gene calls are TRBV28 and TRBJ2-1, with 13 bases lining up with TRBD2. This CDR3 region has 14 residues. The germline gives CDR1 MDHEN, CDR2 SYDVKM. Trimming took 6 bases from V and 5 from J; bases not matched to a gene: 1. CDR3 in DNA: TGTGCCAGCAGCGGGACTAGCGGGAACAATGAGCAGTTCTTC. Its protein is CASSGTSGNNEQFF.

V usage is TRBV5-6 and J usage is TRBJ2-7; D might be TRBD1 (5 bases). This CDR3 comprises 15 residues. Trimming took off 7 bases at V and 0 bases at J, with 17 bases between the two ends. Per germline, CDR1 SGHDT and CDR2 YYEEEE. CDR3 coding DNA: TGTGCCAGCTCCAGGGCCCCGGCGGCCTCCTACGAGCAGTACTTC. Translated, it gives CASSRAPAASYEQYF.

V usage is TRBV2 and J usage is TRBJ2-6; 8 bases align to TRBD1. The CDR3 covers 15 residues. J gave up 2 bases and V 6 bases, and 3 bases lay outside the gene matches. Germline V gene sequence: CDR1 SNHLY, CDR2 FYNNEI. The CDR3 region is CASSQGAPGANVLTF. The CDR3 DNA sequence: TGTGCCAGCAGCCAGGGGGCTCCTGGGGCCAACGTCCTGACTTTC.

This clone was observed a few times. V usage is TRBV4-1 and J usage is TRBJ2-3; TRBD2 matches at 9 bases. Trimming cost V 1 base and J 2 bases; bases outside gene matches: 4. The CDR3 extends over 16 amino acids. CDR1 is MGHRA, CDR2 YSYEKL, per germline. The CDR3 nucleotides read TGCGCCAGCAGCCAAGGGGCGGGAGGGATCACAGATACGCAGTATTTT. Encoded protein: CASSQGAGGITDTQYF.

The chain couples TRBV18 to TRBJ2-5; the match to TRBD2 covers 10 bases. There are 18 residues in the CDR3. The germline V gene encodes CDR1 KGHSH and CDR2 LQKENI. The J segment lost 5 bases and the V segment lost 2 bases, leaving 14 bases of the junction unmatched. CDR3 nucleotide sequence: TGTGCCAGCTCACCAGGAGCGGGAGGGCCCTTTTTCAGGGAGACCCAGTACTTC. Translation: CASSPGAGGPFFRETQYF.

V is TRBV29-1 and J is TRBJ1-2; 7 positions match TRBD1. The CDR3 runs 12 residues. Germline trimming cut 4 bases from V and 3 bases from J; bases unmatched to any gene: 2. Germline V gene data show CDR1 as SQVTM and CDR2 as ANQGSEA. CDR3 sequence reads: CSVAGTDYGYTF. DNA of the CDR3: TGCAGCGTTGCCGGGACAGACTATGGCTACACCTTC.

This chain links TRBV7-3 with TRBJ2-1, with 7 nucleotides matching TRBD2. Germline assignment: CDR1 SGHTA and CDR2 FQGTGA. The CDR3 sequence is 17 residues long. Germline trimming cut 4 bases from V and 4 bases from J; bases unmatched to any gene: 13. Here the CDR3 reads CASSSRRGSGGYNEQFF. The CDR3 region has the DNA TGTGCCAGCAGCTCTCGCCGCGGGAGCGGAGGATACAATGAGCAGTTCTTC.

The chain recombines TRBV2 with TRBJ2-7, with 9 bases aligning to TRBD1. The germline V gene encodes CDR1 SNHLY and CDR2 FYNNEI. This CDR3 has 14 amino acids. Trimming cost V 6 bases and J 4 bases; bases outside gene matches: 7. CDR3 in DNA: TGTGCCAGCAGCGCCCTGACAGGGGGTTACGAGCAGTACTTC. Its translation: CASSALTGGYEQYF. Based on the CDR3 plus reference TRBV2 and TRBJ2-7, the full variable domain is EPEVTQTPSHQVTQMGQEVILRCVPISNHLYFYWYRQILGQKVEFLVSFYNNEISEKSEIFDDQFSVERPDGSNFTLKIRSTKLEDSAMYFCASSALTGGYEQYFGPGTRLTVT.

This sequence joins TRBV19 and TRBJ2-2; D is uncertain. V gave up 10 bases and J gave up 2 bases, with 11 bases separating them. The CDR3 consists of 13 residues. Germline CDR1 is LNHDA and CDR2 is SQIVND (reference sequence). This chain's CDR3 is CATLARNTGELFF. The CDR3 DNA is TGTGCCACTCTGGCACGAAACACCGGGGAGCTGTTTTTT. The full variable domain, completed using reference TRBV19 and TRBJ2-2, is DGGITQSPKYLFRKEGQNVTLSCEQNLNHDAMYWYRQDPGQGLRLIYYSQIVNDFQKGDIAEGYSVSREKKESFPLTVTSAQKNPTAFYLCATLARNTGELFFGEGSRLTVL.

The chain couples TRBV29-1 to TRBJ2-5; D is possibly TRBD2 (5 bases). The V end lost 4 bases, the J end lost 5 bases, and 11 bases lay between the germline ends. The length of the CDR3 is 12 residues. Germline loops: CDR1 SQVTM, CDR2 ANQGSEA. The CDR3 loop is CSVAGEWETQYF. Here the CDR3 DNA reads TGCAGCGTTGCTGGGGAGTGGGAGACCCAGTACTTC. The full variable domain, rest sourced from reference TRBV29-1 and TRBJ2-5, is SAVISQKPSRDICQRGTSLTIQCQVDSQVTMMFWYRQQPGQSLTLIATANQGSEATYESGFVIDKFPISRPNLTFSTLTVSNMSPEDSSIYLCSVAGEWETQYFGPGTRLLVL.

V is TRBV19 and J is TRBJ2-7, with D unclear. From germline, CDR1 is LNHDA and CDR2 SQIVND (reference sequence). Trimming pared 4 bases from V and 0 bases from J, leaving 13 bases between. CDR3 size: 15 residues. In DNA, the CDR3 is TGTGCCAGTAGTAGATCCACGTTCAGCTCCTACGAGCAGTACTTC. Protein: CASSRSTFSSYEQYF. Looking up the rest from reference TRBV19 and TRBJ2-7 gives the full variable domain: DGGITQSPKYLFRKEGQNVTLSCEQNLNHDAMYWYRQDPGQGLRLIYYSQIVNDFQKGDIAEGYSVSREKKESFPLTVTSAQKNPTAFYLCASSRSTFSSYEQYFGPGTRLTVT.

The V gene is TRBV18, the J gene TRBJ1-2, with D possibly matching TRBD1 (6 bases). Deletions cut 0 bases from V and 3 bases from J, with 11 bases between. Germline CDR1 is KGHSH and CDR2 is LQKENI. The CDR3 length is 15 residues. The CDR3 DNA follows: TGTGCCAGCTCACCACCGACTAACAGGGACTATGGCTACACCTTC. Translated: CASSPPTNRDYGYTF.

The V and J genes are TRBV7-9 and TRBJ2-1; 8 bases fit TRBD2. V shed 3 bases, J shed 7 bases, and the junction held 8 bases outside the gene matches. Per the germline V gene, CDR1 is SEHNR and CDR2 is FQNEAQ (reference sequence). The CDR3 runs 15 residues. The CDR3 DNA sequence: TGTGCCAGCAGCTTTGGGACTAGTCTAGGGAATGAGCAGTTCTTC. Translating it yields CASSFGTSLGNEQFF.

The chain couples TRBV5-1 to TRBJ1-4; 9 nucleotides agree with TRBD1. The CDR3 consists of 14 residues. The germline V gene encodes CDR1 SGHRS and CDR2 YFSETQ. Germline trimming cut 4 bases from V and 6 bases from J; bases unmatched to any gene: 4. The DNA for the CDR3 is TGCGCCAGCAGCCCGGGACAGGGTTATGAAAAACTGTTTTTT. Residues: CASSPGQGYEKLFF.

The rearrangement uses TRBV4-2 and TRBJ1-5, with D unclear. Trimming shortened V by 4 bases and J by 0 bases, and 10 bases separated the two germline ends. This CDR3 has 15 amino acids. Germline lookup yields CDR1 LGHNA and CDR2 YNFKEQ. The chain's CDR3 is CASSPQRNSNQPQHF. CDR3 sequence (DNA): TGTGCCAGCAGCCCCCAGAGGAATAGCAATCAGCCCCAGCATTTT.

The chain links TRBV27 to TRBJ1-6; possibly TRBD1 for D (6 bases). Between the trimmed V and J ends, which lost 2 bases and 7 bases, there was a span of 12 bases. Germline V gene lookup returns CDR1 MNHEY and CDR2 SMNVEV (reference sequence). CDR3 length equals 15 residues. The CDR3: CASSLVTGLNSPLHF. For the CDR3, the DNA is TGTGCCAGCAGTTTAGTAACAGGGCTAAATTCACCCCTCCACTTT.